This passage covers 27 T cell receptor beta chains from one sample sequenced in a study of identical twins. TCRdb processed the 5' RACE reads anew with MiXCR; each CDR3 protein has one entry. Altogether 200,000 to 250,000 distinct CDR3 sequences are present, 5.5% to 8% being singletons, with the ten largest covering roughly 3.4%. Separately, the same data were catalogued under a study of yellow fever vaccine responses in identical twins.

Source material: memory (CD45RO+) T cells sorted from blood. All receptors come from a young woman in good health.

This clonotype has more than one count but fewer than ten. The chain joins TRBV6-1 to TRBJ2-7; D gene unclear. The CDR3 runs to 13 residues. Germline-derived CDR1 and CDR2 are MNHNS and SASEGT. The V and J ends lost 2 bases and 2 bases respectively, with 7 bases between them. Written as DNA, the CDR3 is TGTGCCAGCAGTGAACCAGGACCCTACGAGCAGTACTTC. Protein: CASSEPGPYEQYF.

This clonotype was found a few times. J is TRBJ1-1 and V is TRBV5-6; D is uncertain. Deletions cut 6 bases from V and 1 base from J, with 22 bases between. This CDR3 comprises 17 residues. Germline V gene lookup returns CDR1 SGHDT and CDR2 YYEEEE. The CDR3 sequence is CASTRTVREGKNTEAFF. The CDR3 nucleotides are TGTGCCAGCACCCGGACCGTACGGGAAGGGAAGAACACTGAAGCTTTCTTT.

This clonotype has a handful of counts. The chain links TRBV18 to TRBJ2-2, with D tentatively TRBD2 (5 bases). Germline V CDR1 and CDR2: KGHSH, LQKENI. V was cut by 3 bases and J by 0 bases, with 5 bases left in between. CDR3 length: 14 residues. CDR3 sequence reads: CASSPGTNTGELFF. The CDR3 DNA sequence: TGTGCCAGCTCACCCGGGACGAACACCGGGGAGCTGTTTTTT. Combining the CDR3 with reference TRBV18 and TRBJ2-2 gives the whole variable domain NAGVMQNPRHLVRRRGQEARLRCSPMKGHSHVYWYRQLPEEGLKFMVYLQKENIIDESGMPKERFSAEFPKEGPSILRIQQVVRGDSAAYFCASSPGTNTGELFFGEGSRLTVL.

This clonotype turned up a few times. The chain links TRBV5-1 to TRBJ2-1; 11 nucleotides agree with TRBD2. V trimming: 9 bases; J trimming: 6 bases; junction bases outside the gene matches: 8. This CDR3 is 14 amino acids long. CDR1 is SGHRS and CDR2 is YFSETQ in the germline V gene. CDR3 sequence reads: CATTTGTSGNEQFF. The DNA of the CDR3 is TGCGCCACCACAACGGGGACTAGCGGCAATGAGCAGTTCTTC.

This clonotype was picked up a small number of times. The chain combines TRBV11-2 with TRBJ2-7; TRBD2 agrees at 10 bases. CDR1 and CDR2 (germline): SGHAT, FQNNGV. Germline trimming cut 4 bases from V and 0 bases from J; bases unmatched to any gene: 6. The CDR3 is made up of 16 amino acids. The CDR3 nucleotides are TGTGCCAGCAGCTCCAGGACTAGCGGTGGCTCCTACGAGCAGTACTTC. Encoded protein: CASSSRTSGGSYEQYF.

The sample holds many counts of this clonotype. The chain uses TRBV9 and TRBJ2-2, with 9 bases matching TRBD2. V lost 4 bases and J lost 2; bases outside the gene matches: 6. This CDR3 spans 16 amino acids. Germline CDR1 and CDR2: SGDLS and YYNGEE. CDR3 DNA: TGTGCCAGCAGCACGAGACTAGCGGTTAACACCGGGGAGCTGTTTTTT. Its translation: CASSTRLAVNTGELFF. Looking up the rest from reference TRBV9 and TRBJ2-2 gives the full variable domain: DSGVTQTPKHLITATGQRVTLRCSPRSGDLSVYWYQQSLDQGLQFLIQYYNGEERAKGNILERFSAQQFPDLHSELNLSSLELGDSALYFCASSTRLAVNTGELFFGEGSRLTVL.

This clonotype was seen many times. The chain employs TRBV6-5 and TRBJ1-4; D unresolved. V was cut by 6 bases and J by 7 bases, with 6 bases left in between. The germline V gene encodes CDR1 MNHEY and CDR2 SVGAGI. There are 11 residues in the CDR3. Here the CDR3 reads CASRGPEKLFF. CDR3 nucleotide sequence: TGTGCCAGCAGGGGTCCTGAAAAACTGTTTTTT.

This clonotype has at least ten counts. This chain joins TRBV3-1 and TRBJ1-6, with TRBD1 matching over 7 bases. This CDR3 has 15 amino acids. Trimming took 0 bases from V and 9 from J; bases not matched to a gene: 5. Germline CDR1 reads LGHDT; CDR2 reads YNNKEL (reference sequence). The CDR3 here is CASSQEVTGLSPLHF. CDR3 in DNA: TGTGCCAGCAGCCAAGAAGTGACAGGGCTTTCACCCCTCCACTTT.

This clonotype has at least ten counts. The gene calls are TRBV28 and TRBJ1-5, with D maybe TRBD1 (5 bases). In germline, CDR1 is MDHEN, CDR2 SYDVKM. The V end was cut by 7 bases, the J end by 1 base, with 14 bases between. This CDR3 has 15 amino acids. The CDR3: CASKPPGGSNQPQHF. CDR3 nucleotide sequence: TGTGCCAGCAAACCGCCCGGGGGGAGCAATCAGCCCCAGCATTTT.

This clonotype came up many times. The chain employs TRBV5-1 and TRBJ2-5; possible D gene TRBD2, 6 bases. In germline, CDR1 is SGHRS, CDR2 YFSETQ. Trimming stripped 3 bases from V and 2 bases from J, with 14 bases between. This CDR3 has 15 residues. The CDR3 DNA reads TGCGCCAGCAGCTCCAACCCGGGACTTCAAGAGACCCAGTACTTC. It is translated as CASSSNPGLQETQYF.

This clonotype was counted a few times. This chain uses TRBV5-1 with TRBJ1-1; 8 nucleotides agree with TRBD1. There are 16 residues in the CDR3. Trimming cost V 3 bases and J 0 bases; bases outside gene matches: 7. CDR1 and CDR2 from the germline V gene are SGHRS and YFSETQ. CDR3 residues: CASSWGQATLNTEAFF. For the CDR3, the DNA is TGCGCCAGCAGCTGGGGACAGGCTACCTTGAACACTGAAGCTTTCTTT.

This clonotype came up a few times. The J gene is TRBJ1-2, the V gene TRBV7-2; D may be TRBD1 (6 bases). The V end was cut by 0 bases, the J end by 4 bases, with 18 bases between. CDR1 and CDR2 (germline): SGHTA, FQGNSA. The CDR3 is 17 amino acids. The DNA for the CDR3 is TGTGCCAGCAGCTTAGCACCAAGGGGGGCGGTGGGCTATGGCTACACCTTC. Translating it yields CASSLAPRGAVGYGYTF.

The sample holds many counts of this clonotype. The J gene is TRBJ2-1, the V gene TRBV7-6; perhaps TRBD2 as D (6 bases). The CDR3 runs 14 residues. Germline V CDR1 and CDR2: SGHVS, FNYEAQ. Trimming left V 5 bases short and J 3 bases short, with 11 bases between. CDR3 DNA sequence: TGTGCCAGCAGCCCGGGACTTGGCTACAATGAGCAGTTCTTC. It translates to CASSPGLGYNEQFF.

The chain carries TRBV5-1 and TRBJ1-2; D call uncertain. Looked up from germline, CDR1 is SGHRS and CDR2 is YFSETQ. Trimming left V 5 bases short and J 8 bases short, with 16 bases between. The CDR3 spans 13 residues. In nucleotides, the CDR3 is TGCGCCAGCAGGGACCCCCCAGGCTCCGGCTACACCTTC. Amino acid sequence: CASRDPPGSGYTF.

This clonotype has ten or more counts. This sequence joins TRBV12-3 or TRBV12-4 and TRBJ2-7; 8 nucleotides align to TRBD1. With V trimmed by 6 bases and J by 7 bases, 5 bases remained unmatched. CDR3 length: 12 amino acids. The CDR3 nucleotides are TGTGCCAGCAGCCGGACAGGGAGAGAGCAGTACGTC. This encodes CASSRTGREQYV.

The table lists this clonotype with a few counts. The chain combines TRBV12-3 or TRBV12-4 with TRBJ1-6; D not certain. CDR3 size: 12 residues. V was trimmed by 6 bases and J by 9 bases, leaving 9 bases between them. CDR3 amino acids: CASSRGSSPLHF. The CDR3 DNA sequence: TGTGCCAGCAGCCGGGGTAGTTCACCCCTCCACTTT.

The table lists this clonotype with a few counts. The V call is TRBV20-1, the J call TRBJ2-5; 9 nucleotides align to TRBD2. CDR1 and CDR2 from the germline V gene are DFQATT and SNEGSKA (reference sequence). Trimming at V came to 3 bases and at J to 1 base, leaving 6 bases not matched to a gene. CDR3 size: 15 residues. The CDR3 is CSARRLAGIQETQYF. CDR3 coding DNA: TGCAGTGCTAGGCGGCTAGCGGGGATCCAAGAGACCCAGTACTTC.

V gene TRBV5-1 combines with J gene TRBJ2-3; the match to TRBD2 covers 13 bases. The junction had 11 bases not matched to a gene; V was cut back by 0 bases and J by 4 bases. This CDR3 comprises 19 residues. Germline V CDR1 and CDR2: SGHRS, YFSETQ. Here the CDR3 DNA reads TGCGCCAGCAGCTTGGCCGGACTGCCCGGGACTAGCGGGGCAGATACGCAGTATTTT. Its protein is CASSLAGLPGTSGADTQYF.

This clonotype was observed many times. The chain carries TRBV12-3 or TRBV12-4 and TRBJ2-7, with TRBD2 identical over 15 bases. The CDR3 is 14 residues long. Trimming at V came to 5 bases and at J to 7 bases, leaving 3 bases not matched to a gene. Here the CDR3 reads CASSLGLAGGEQYF. Written as DNA, the CDR3 is TGTGCCAGCAGTCTGGGACTAGCGGGGGGTGAGCAGTACTTC.

V usage is TRBV7-2 and J usage is TRBJ2-1, with D maybe TRBD2 (6 bases). This CDR3 spans 16 amino acids. In germline, CDR1 is SGHTA, CDR2 FQGNSA. The germline V and J ends were trimmed by 5 bases and 4 bases, with 18 bases remaining between them. This chain's CDR3 is CASSVLAGPGYNEQFF. The CDR3 DNA sequence: TGTGCCAGCAGCGTATTGGCGGGGCCCGGGTACAATGAGCAGTTCTTC.

This clonotype was picked up many times. V gene TRBV3-1 combines with J gene TRBJ2-1, with unresolved D. CDR3 length: 15 amino acids. Germline V gene sequence: CDR1 LGHDT, CDR2 YNNKEL (reference sequence). Trimming left V 1 base short and J 2 bases short, with 9 bases between. DNA for the CDR3: TGTGCCAGCAGCCAAGGTGGCAACCCCTACAATGAGCAGTTCTTC. It translates to CASSQGGNPYNEQFF.

This clonotype was found a few times. The J gene is TRBJ2-5, the V gene TRBV29-1; TRBD2 matches at 10 bases. The CDR3 spans 18 residues. Unmatched junction bases numbered 18, after V lost 6 bases and J lost 2 bases. Looked up from germline, CDR1 is SQVTM and CDR2 is ANQGSEA. DNA of the CDR3: TGCAGCGTCCCTGTTGAGCTAGCGGGAGTCCTAGGGCAAGAGACCCAGTACTTC. Its translation: CSVPVELAGVLGQETQYF.

This clonotype was found a few times. The chain joins TRBV24-1 to TRBJ1-5; D remains ambiguous. V was shortened by 5 bases and J by 10 bases, with 11 bases between the two germline ends. CDR3 length: 12 amino acids. Germline V lookup: CDR1 KGHDR, CDR2 SFDVKD. In nucleotides, the CDR3 is TGTGCCACCAGTGCCCTGGGTTACCCCCAGCATTTT. Translating gives CATSALGYPQHF.

V usage is TRBV20-1 and J usage is TRBJ1-1; 7 bases agree with TRBD1. V lost 1 base, J lost 7 bases, and 3 bases stayed unmatched. The CDR3 has 12 amino acids. Germline CDR1 DFQATT, CDR2 SNEGSKA (reference sequence). CDR3 DNA sequence: TGCAGTGCTAGAGGACAGGGCAGTGAAGCTTTCTTT. Protein: CSARGQGSEAFF.

This chain joins TRBV6-2 or TRBV6-3 and TRBJ2-2; 10 nucleotides match TRBD1. The CDR3 is 14 amino acids. Trimming cost V 5 bases and J 6 bases; bases outside gene matches: 3. CDR1 and CDR2 from the germline V gene are MNHEY and SVGEGT. CDR3: CASSRTGGAGELFF. CDR3 nucleotide sequence: TGTGCCAGCAGTCGGACAGGGGGTGCCGGGGAGCTGTTTTTT.

This clonotype was seen at least ten times. The rearrangement links TRBV27 to TRBJ1-5; 8 nucleotides agree with TRBD1. This CDR3 region has 15 residues. Per germline, CDR1 MNHEY and CDR2 SMNVEV (reference sequence). Losses at the gene ends were 7 bases for V and 4 bases for J; bases not matched to a gene: 9. The CDR3 nucleotides are TGTGCCAGCACGGCGGACAGGGAAGGGAATCAGCCCCAGCATTTT. Encoded protein: CASTADREGNQPQHF.

The rearrangement joins TRBV20-1 to TRBJ1-1; D is ambiguous. CDR3 length: 12 residues. With 2 bases removed from V and 1 base from J, the gap between germline ends came to 5 bases. Looked up from germline, CDR1 is DFQATT and CDR2 is SNEGSKA (reference sequence). The CDR3 is CSARTKNTEAFF. As DNA, the CDR3 is TGCAGTGCTAGAACCAAGAACACTGAAGCTTTCTTT.